This T cell receptor (beta chain) was found in a study of radiotherapy plus CTLA-4 blockade in lung cancer. The study, taken as a whole, reports: Early blood T cell clone dynamics reportedly forecast response best, with interferon-beta. Radiotherapy plus ipilimumab was followed by expansion in blood of tumor-derived TCR clones.

As regards this clone: Its antigen is not known.

Generated by immunoSEQ multiplex PCR, the TCRdb table keeps only in-frame clones and is missing some. The sample holds 80,000 to 100,000 clones; approximately 78% are singletons and the top ten take 3% to 3.5%. Focal radiation plus CTLA-4 blockade with ipilimumab was administered to patients who had chemo-refractory metastatic non-small-cell lung cancer. CDR3 length: 16 residues. Looked up from germline, CDR1 is SGDLS and CDR2 is YYNGEE. V was shortened by 4 bases and J by 2 bases, with 13 bases between the two germline ends. Sequencing used peripheral blood, obtained from a patient treated with radiotherapy plus ipilimumab. The chain carries TRBV9 and TRBJ2-6, with D unresolved. This clonotype was sampled from a human donor with non-small cell lung cancer who had a partial response to radiotherapy plus ipilimumab. CDR3 DNA: TGTGCCAGCAGCCCGTCAGGTCTCCCTGGGGCCAACGTCCTGACTTTC. Its translation is CASSPSGLPGANVLTF. The full variable domain, with the rest looked up from reference TRBV9 and TRBJ2-6, is DSGVTQTPKHLITATGQRVTLRCSPRSGDLSVYWYQQSLDQGLQFLIQYYNGEERAKGNILERFSAQQFPDLHSELNLSSLELGDSALYFCASSPSGLPGANVLTFGAGSRLTVL.